A selection of T cell receptor beta chains follows, all from one sample in a study of blood T cell repertoires in COVID-19. TCRdb's table, derived via immunoSEQ multiplex PCR, lists solely in-frame clones and lacks some. The sample has about 150,000 clones; around 87% are singletons. Input material: peripheral blood. The receptor source for this set is a man aged 45-65 years with active COVID-19. CDR3s include the opening cysteine and the closing phenylalanine or tryptophan. The D gene is left open where the match is weak. Only part of the rows carry a size: once, few, many, or a class if the clone is expanded.

clone_size j_call v_call d_call cdr3_aa cdr3_nt
. TRBJ2-1 TRBV5-1 . CASSLRNEQFF TGCGCCAGCAGCTTGCGCAATGAGCAGTTCTTC
few TRBJ1-6 TRBV4-2 . CASSQDRENSPLHF TGTGCCAGCAGCCAAGACAGGGAAAATTCACCCCTCCACTTT
. TRBJ1-1 TRBV6-2/TRBV6-3 . CASSYFPKSRDSFTEAFF TGTGCCAGCAGTTACTTCCCGAAGTCCAGGGATTCTTTCACTGAAGCTTTCTTT
. TRBJ1-5 TRBV19 TRBD1 CASSIPGGQPQHF TGTGCCAGTAGTATACCAGGGGGCCAGCCCCAGCATTTT
. TRBJ1-6 TRBV6-6 . CASSRQSNSYNSPLHF TGTGCCAGCAGTCGACAGTCCAACTCCTATAATTCACCCCTCCACTTT
. TRBJ2-3 TRBV10-3 TRBD2 CAISSGGLTDTQYF TGTGCCATCAGCAGCGGGGGCCTCACAGATACGCAGTATTTT
. TRBJ1-6 TRBV27 . CASLPQAYSYNSPLHF TGTGCCAGCTTACCTCAGGCTTACTCCTATAATTCACCCCTCCACTTT
. TRBJ2-2 TRBV7-7 . CASSLLAYTGELFF TGTGCCAGCAGCTTACTGGCCTACACCGGGGAGCTGTTTTTT
few TRBJ1-5 TRBV5-8 TRBD1 CASSVEGADNQPQHF TGTGCCAGCAGTGTTGAGGGGGCTGACAATCAGCCCCAGCATTTT
. TRBJ2-3 TRBV18 . CASSQAGPTDTQYF TGTGCCAGCTCACAAGCAGGTCCCACAGATACGCAGTATTTT
. TRBJ2-7 TRBV11-2 . CASRFSGPSSYEQYF TGTGCCAGCAGGTTTAGCGGTCCCAGCTCCTACGAGCAGTACTTC
. TRBJ1-6 TRBV30 . CAWSVQALYNSPLHF TGTGCCTGGAGTGTACAGGCGCTATATAATTCACCCCTCCACTTT
. TRBJ1-1 TRBV10-3 . CAISGGGLHKAFF TGTGCCATCAGTGGGGGGGGACTGCATAAAGCTTTCTTT
. TRBJ1-1 TRBV6-5 TRBD1 CASLRPGTGNTEAFF TGTGCCAGCCTTCGGCCCGGGACAGGTAACACTGAAGCTTTCTTT
once TRBJ1-2 TRBV7-9 . CASTGSGDPAGYTF TGTGCCAGCACGGGTAGCGGAGATCCAGCGGGCTACACCTTC
. TRBJ2-2 TRBV29-1 . CSVGRGLGGELFF TGCAGCGTTGGGAGGGGGCTAGGCGGGGAGCTGTTTTTT
. TRBJ1-4 TRBV20-1 TRBD1 CSASDGQGKNEKLFF TGCAGTGCTAGTGACGGACAGGGGAAGAATGAAAAACTGTTTTTT
. TRBJ2-3 TRBV24-1 . CATSDPTTGTDTQYF TGTGCCACCAGTGACCCAACGACTGGGACAGATACGCAGTATTTT
. TRBJ1-2 TRBV29-1 TRBD1 CSVTDRGLGGYTF TGCAGCGTAACGGACAGGGGGCTGGGTGGCTACACCTTC
. TRBJ1-5 TRBV5-1 TRBD1 CASSLDRGVNQPQHF TGCGCCAGCAGCTTGGACAGGGGAGTCAATCAGCCCCAGCATTTT
. TRBJ2-5 TRBV7-7 TRBD2 CASSLVWGGQETQYF TGTGCTAGCAGCTTAGTCTGGGGGGGGCAAGAGACCCAGTACTTC
. TRBJ2-1 TRBV6-2/TRBV6-3 TRBD2 CASSGRGGSEQFF TGTGCCAGCAGTGGCCGGGGGGGTAGTGAGCAGTTCTTC
. TRBJ1-2 TRBV5-6 . CASSSHGNGYTF TGTGCCAGCAGCTCACATGGCAATGGCTACACCTTC
. TRBJ1-3 TRBV7-2 . CASSPRAREGAGNTIYF TGTGCCAGCAGCCCCCGGGCCCGAGAAGGGGCTGGAAACACCATATATTTT
. TRBJ1-2 TRBV4-1 . CASSPGGWGSSNYGYTF TGCGCCAGCAGCCCTGGAGGGTGGGGCAGCTCCAACTATGGCTACACCTTC
. TRBJ2-7 TRBV5-8 . CASSLARGIYEQYF TGTGCCAGCAGCTTGGCTCGGGGGATTTACGAGCAGTACTTC
. TRBJ1-1 TRBV3-1/TRBV3-2 . CASSQVLLNTEAFF TGTGCCAGCAGCCAAGTTCTGTTGAACACTGAAGCTTTCTTT
. TRBJ1-3 TRBV18 . CASSPFGRGNTIYF TGTGCCAGCTCGCCCTTTGGGCGCGGAAACACCATATATTTT
. TRBJ2-1 TRBV7-6 TRBD2 CASSPRVTAGANEQFF TGTGCCAGCAGCCCCCGGGTTACAGCGGGGGCCAATGAGCAGTTCTTC
. TRBJ2-5 TRBV5-5 TRBD2 CASSPQSSGGQETQYF TGTGCCAGCAGCCCCCAATCTAGCGGGGGACAAGAGACCCAGTACTTC
. TRBJ1-1 TRBV6-5 . CASSYELNTEAFF TGTGCCAGCAGTTACGAGCTTAACACTGAAGCTTTCTTT
once TRBJ2-5 TRBV11-2 TRBD2 CASSLGTGGIETQYF TGTGCCAGCAGCTTGGGTACGGGGGGGATCGAGACCCAGTACTTC
. TRBJ2-7 TRBV7-2 TRBD1 CASMGQGYYEQYF TGTGCCAGTATGGGACAGGGGTACTACGAGCAGTACTTC
. TRBJ2-1 TRBV11-3 . CASSKGSSSYNEQFF TGTGCCAGCAGCAAGGGGTCAAGCTCCTACAATGAGCAGTTCTTC
. TRBJ2-2 TRBV19 . CASSPPKQFLTGELFF TGTGCCAGTAGCCCCCCTAAGCAATTTTTAACCGGGGAGCTGTTTTTT
. TRBJ2-1 TRBV5-1 TRBD2 CASSPGLAGGNEQFF TGCGCCAGCAGCCCGGGACTAGCGGGGGGGAATGAGCAGTTCTTC
. TRBJ2-5 TRBV29-1 TRBD2 CSVDLAGAGQETQYF TGCAGCGTTGACTTAGCGGGGGCCGGACAAGAGACCCAGTACTTC
. TRBJ2-2 TRBV9 . CASSVGTVNTGELFF TGTGCCAGCAGCGTAGGCACAGTAAACACCGGGGAGCTGTTTTTT
few TRBJ1-6 TRBV2 . CASQSGWTYNSPLHF TGTGCCAGCCAGTCAGGGTGGACCTATAATTCACCCCTCCACTTT
once TRBJ2-5 TRBV2 TRBD2 CASRAGRGGGSYQETQYF TGTGCCAGCAGGGCCGGGAGAGGCGGGGGATCGTACCAAGAGACCCAGTACTTC
. TRBJ2-3 TRBV29-1 . CSVTWGGQTDTQYF TGCAGCGTGACTTGGGGGGGGCAAACAGATACGCAGTATTTT
. TRBJ1-2 TRBV7-2 TRBD1 CASSVRTGQGYTF TGTGCCAGCAGCGTACGGACAGGTCAAGGCTACACCTTC
few TRBJ1-5 TRBV2 . CATMGEGTQHF TGTGCCACAATGGGGGAGGGGACCCAGCATTTT
. TRBJ1-5 TRBV18 . CASSPPSGLDQPQHF TGTGCCAGCTCACCACCTTCAGGACTCGATCAGCCCCAGCATTTT
. TRBJ1-1 TRBV7-9 . CASSFSPYRDTEAFF TGTGCCAGCAGCTTCTCTCCGTACAGGGACACTGAAGCTTTCTTT
. TRBJ2-1 TRBV11-2 TRBD2 CASSSGLAGGLNNEQFF TGTGCCAGCAGCTCGGGACTAGCGGGGGGTCTTAACAATGAGCAGTTCTTC
. TRBJ2-2 TRBV25-1 TRBD1 CASSESTGGTGELFF TGTGCCAGCAGTGAATCGACAGGGGGTACCGGGGAGCTGTTTTTT
. TRBJ2-5 TRBV6-2/TRBV6-3 TRBD2 CASSTNWRGGQETQYF TGTGCCAGCAGCACAAACTGGCGGGGGGGGCAAGAGACCCAGTACTTC
. TRBJ2-5 TRBV9 . CASSVWGKTGETQYF TGTGCCAGCAGCGTATGGGGGAAAACAGGGGAGACCCAGTACTTC
few TRBJ2-5 TRBV6-2/TRBV6-3 TRBD2 CASSSLAGGETQYF TGTGCCAGCAGTAGTCTAGCGGGGGGGGAGACCCAGTACTTC
. TRBJ2-7 TRBV10-3 TRBD2 CAISPSSGAYEQYF TGTGCCATCAGTCCATCTAGCGGAGCCTACGAGCAGTACTTC
. TRBJ2-3 TRBV7-2 TRBD2 CASSLGLAGGTDTQYF TGTGCCAGCAGCTTAGGTCTAGCGGGGGGCACAGATACGCAGTATTTT
. TRBJ2-2 TRBV6-5 TRBD1 CASRRGQGITGELFF TGTGCCAGCAGACGTGGACAGGGTATCACCGGGGAGCTGTTTTTT
. TRBJ2-3 TRBV6-4 TRBD2 CASSDLRRGANTDTQYF TGTGCCAGCAGTGACTTACGGCGGGGGGCAAACACAGATACGCAGTATTTT
. TRBJ1-6 TRBV6-5 TRBD1 CASSTTGGSPLHF TGTGCCAGCAGTACTACAGGGGGCTCACCCCTCCACTTT
. TRBJ2-1 TRBV3-1/TRBV3-2 . CASSQVRGWHNEQFF TGTGCCAGCAGCCAAGTTCGCGGGTGGCACAATGAGCAGTTCTTC
. TRBJ2-2 TRBV5-6 . CASSLGLGGEQTGELFF TGTGCCAGCAGCTTGGGTCTCGGGGGAGAACAGACCGGGGAGCTGTTTTTT
. TRBJ2-5 TRBV6-2/TRBV6-3 . CASSPQETQYF TGTGCCAGCAGTCCACAAGAGACCCAGTACTTC
. TRBJ1-1 TRBV7-8 . CASSFHRFTRMNTEAFF TGTGCCAGCAGCTTCCACAGATTTACCCGCATGAACACTGAAGCTTTCTTT